The following is a T cell receptor (beta chain) sequence with its context. Its specificity is not known. Germline V lookup: CDR1 SGHTA, CDR2 FQGNSA. V gave up 5 bases and J gave up 9 bases; unmatched junction bases: 7. This CDR3 has 15 amino acids. This sample stems from a study of T cells in narcolepsy. Sequencing used immunoSEQ multiplex PCR; TCRdb keeps in-frame clones, though not all of them. The sample has roughly 25,000 clones; approximately 85% are singletons. Findings and caveats of the study: Comparing one patient's CSF and blood CD4+ clonotypes highlighted HCRT- and TRIB2-specific autoreactive clonotypes.

The genes are TRBV7-2 and TRBJ2-1; TRBD2 agrees at 13 bases. This receptor was obtained from a human donor with narcolepsy. Sequences were obtained from CD45RA- memory CD4+ T cells from PBMCs. CDR3 region: CASSQLAGGPGEQFF. Written as DNA, the CDR3 is TGTGCCAGCAGCCAACTAGCGGGAGGGCCTGGTGAGCAGTTCTTC.